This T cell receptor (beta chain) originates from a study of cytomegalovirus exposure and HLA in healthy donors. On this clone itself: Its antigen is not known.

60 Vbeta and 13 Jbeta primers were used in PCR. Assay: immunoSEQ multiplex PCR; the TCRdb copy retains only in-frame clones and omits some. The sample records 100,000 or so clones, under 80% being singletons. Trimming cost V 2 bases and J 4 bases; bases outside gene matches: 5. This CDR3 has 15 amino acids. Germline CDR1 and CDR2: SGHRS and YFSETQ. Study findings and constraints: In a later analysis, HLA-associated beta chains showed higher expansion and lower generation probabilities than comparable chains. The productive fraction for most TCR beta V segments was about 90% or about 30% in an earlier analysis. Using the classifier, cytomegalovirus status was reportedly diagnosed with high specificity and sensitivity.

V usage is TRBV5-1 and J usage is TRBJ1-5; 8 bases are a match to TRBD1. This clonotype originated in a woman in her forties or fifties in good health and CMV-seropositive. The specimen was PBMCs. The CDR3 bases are TGCGCCAGCAGCTTACGGACAGGGAGGAATCAGCCCCAGCATTTT. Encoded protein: CASSLRTGRNQPQHF.